The 23 T cell receptor beta chains presented below share a single source sample, sequenced in a study of T cell responses to AZD1222 COVID-19 vaccine (dated by TCRdb to the early 2020s). In the paper's terms, the time point label means: baseline before first vaccination. Library preparation employed the immunoSEQ multiplex PCR assay. The immuneACCESS repertoire file appears here via TCRdb, limited to in-frame rearrangements. These files lack a portion of the clones; in checked studies, under half of the deficit traces to unresolved V genes, and the cause of the others is not known. The sample table records over 130,000 clones; about 88% of these occur just once. The top ten constitute over 3.5% of the sample. This material consisted of peripheral blood, taken on day 0 of AZD1222 vaccination. The receptors originated from an adult in good health.

The chain has TRBV28 and TRBJ1-2; D is ambiguous. V was pared by 8 bases and J by 2 bases, with 15 bases between. There are 14 residues in the CDR3. Germline V gives CDR1 MDHEN, CDR2 SYDVKM. The CDR3 reads CASQHQEGNYGYTF. CDR3 nucleotides: TGTGCCAGCCAACATCAGGAGGGCAACTATGGCTACACCTTC.

This clone occurred once. The J gene is TRBJ2-7, the V gene TRBV9; D assignment may be TRBD1 or TRBD2 (5 bases each). Germline loops: CDR1 SGDLS, CDR2 YYNGEE. V was pared by 3 bases and J by 4 bases, with 14 bases between. This CDR3 has 14 residues. CDR3 sequence: CASSDRDGYYEQYF. DNA for the CDR3: TGTGCCAGCAGCGACCGGGACGGATATTACGAGCAGTACTTC.

In its sample, this clone was seen once. The chain links TRBV11-2 to TRBJ1-2, with 7 bases aligning to TRBD1. Germline loops: CDR1 SGHAT, CDR2 FQNNGV. The CDR3 loop spans 16 amino acids. V shed 5 bases, J shed 8 bases, and the junction held 17 bases outside the gene matches. Written as DNA, the CDR3 is TGTGCCAGCAGCCATTTTTCCGGGACAGTGTTTGACGGCTACACCTTC. This encodes CASSHFSGTVFDGYTF.

This chain links TRBV7-2 with TRBJ2-7; D unresolved. Germline CDR1 and CDR2: SGHTA and FQGNSA. The CDR3 consists of 13 residues. V lost 0 bases and J 0 bases, leaving 3 bases between the germline ends. The CDR3 bases are TGTGCCAGCAGCTTAGCCAACTCCTACGAGCAGTACTTC. This gives the protein CASSLANSYEQYF.

In this sample, this clone turned up many times. The J gene is TRBJ1-1, the V gene TRBV21-1; the D call of TRBD1 is as the table states it, not checked on the DNA. TRBV21-1 constitutes a pseudogene. The CDR3 has 14 residues. CDR3 in DNA: TGTGCCAGAACGAGGACAGGATTAGACACTGAAGCTTTCTTT. Translating gives CARTRTGLDTEAFF.

The rearrangement joins TRBV10-2 to TRBJ2-7; D possibly corresponds to TRBD1 (6 bases). This CDR3 has 13 residues. CDR1 and CDR2 from the germline V gene are WSHSY and SAAADI. The V end was cut by 6 bases, the J end by 2 bases, with 11 bases between. This CDR3 reads CASSRDTTYEQYF. The CDR3 DNA follows: TGCGCCAGCAGCCGGGACACTACCTACGAGCAGTACTTC.

The chain couples TRBV6-5 to TRBJ2-5; D may be TRBD2 (5 bases). This CDR3 region has 15 residues. The germline CDR1 and CDR2 sequences are MNHEY and SVGAGI. Deletions cut 5 bases from V and 1 base from J, with 14 bases between. The CDR3 DNA is TGTGCCAGCAGTCGCCTAGCTCGGGGCCAAGAGACCCAGTACTTC. This codes for CASSRLARGQETQYF.

The chain carries TRBV5-1 and TRBJ2-7, with TRBD1 matching 7 bases. The CDR3 totals 14 residues. Germline V gene lookup returns CDR1 SGHRS and CDR2 YFSETQ. Germline trimming cut 4 bases from V and 4 bases from J; bases unmatched to any gene: 8. CDR3: CASSTDRAPYEQYF. CDR3 nucleotide sequence: TGCGCCAGCAGCACTGACAGGGCTCCTTACGAGCAGTACTTC.

This sequence joins TRBV27 and TRBJ2-7, with a weak D call TRBD1 (6 bases). Trimming stripped 6 bases from V and 2 bases from J, with 17 bases between. This CDR3 spans 15 amino acids. Germline-derived CDR1 and CDR2 are MNHEY and SMNVEV (reference sequence). The CDR3 region has the DNA TGTGCCAGCAGGGGACCGGGACACACTACCTACGAGCAGTACTTC. This sequence encodes CASRGPGHTTYEQYF.

The J gene is TRBJ1-3, the V gene TRBV3-1 (or the pseudogene TRBV3-2); no definite D call. This CDR3 spans 14 amino acids. Germline values: CDR1 LGHDT, CDR2 YNNKEL (reference sequence). The V gene lost 5 bases and the J gene lost 1 base, with 9 bases spanning the gap. The CDR3 DNA follows: TGTGCCAGCAGCTCGACTGGGTCTGGAAACACCATATATTTT. This sequence encodes CASSSTGSGNTIYF.

V and J are TRBV18 and TRBJ1-1; maybe TRBD1 (5 bases). The germline V gene has CDR1 KGHSH and CDR2 LQKENI. CDR3 length equals 15 residues. Trimming stripped 3 bases from V and 1 base from J, with 12 bases between. CDR3 loop: CASSPDTGRNTEAFF. The CDR3 nucleotides are TGTGCCAGCTCACCGGACACAGGTCGGAACACTGAAGCTTTCTTT. The whole variable domain, filled in from reference TRBV18 and TRBJ1-1, reads NAGVMQNPRHLVRRRGQEARLRCSPMKGHSHVYWYRQLPEEGLKFMVYLQKENIIDESGMPKERFSAEFPKEGPSILRIQQVVRGDSAAYFCASSPDTGRNTEAFFGQGTRLTVV.

The chain joins TRBV14 to TRBJ1-4; TRBD1 is a possible D gene (6 bases). This CDR3 comprises 13 residues. The V end lost 4 bases, the J end lost 7 bases, and 10 bases lay between the germline ends. CDR1 SGHDN and CDR2 FVKESK come from the germline V gene. CDR3 amino acids: CASSPRTAEKLFF. CDR3 sequence (DNA): TGTGCCAGCAGCCCCAGGACAGCTGAAAAACTGTTTTTT.

The chain uses TRBV14 and TRBJ2-5; the D gene is possibly TRBD1 (5 bases). Trimming cost V 0 bases and J 14 bases, with 19 bases left between them. The V gene's germline CDR1 is SGHDN and CDR2 FVKESK. There are 14 residues in the CDR3. CDR3 coding DNA: TGTGCCAGCAGCCAAGATAGGGGCAGGAGATCCTTATACTTC. This sequence encodes CASSQDRGRRSLYF.

This sequence joins TRBV27 and TRBJ2-1; D may be TRBD2 (6 bases). From germline, CDR1 is MNHEY and CDR2 SMNVEV (reference sequence). V was shortened by 6 bases and J by 9 bases, with 12 bases between the two germline ends. There are 12 residues in the CDR3. In DNA, the CDR3 is TGTGCCAGCAGCGGGACTCTTGGTGAGCAGTTCTTC. Protein: CASSGTLGEQFF.

The rearrangement links TRBV3-1 (or the pseudogene TRBV3-2) to TRBJ1-2; D is unclear. V gave up 4 bases and J gave up 8 bases, with 11 bases separating them. The CDR3 covers 12 residues. From germline, CDR1 is LGHDT and CDR2 YNNKEL (reference sequence). The DNA for the CDR3 is TGTGCCAGCAGCCTCCTTTTGTCGGGCTACACCTTC. Its protein product is CASSLLLSGYTF.

The V gene is TRBV27, the J gene TRBJ1-3; 9 bases match TRBD1. CDR3 size: 18 residues. The germline CDR1 and CDR2 sequences are MNHEY and SMNVEV (reference sequence). V shed 0 bases and J 0 bases; nucleotides not matched to a gene: 6. The CDR3: CASSLSGDRDSSGNTIYF. Written as DNA, the CDR3 is TGTGCCAGCAGTTTATCTGGGGACAGGGACAGCTCTGGAAACACCATATATTTT.

The V gene is TRBV4-1, the J gene TRBJ1-2; D remains unclear. Per germline, CDR1 MGHRA and CDR2 YSYEKL. This CDR3 is 12 amino acids long. The V end was cut by 1 base, the J end by 3 bases, with 3 bases between. In nucleotides, the CDR3 is TGCGCCAGCAGCCAAGGCGACTATGGCTACACCTTC. Protein: CASSQGDYGYTF.

This chain connects TRBV19 to TRBJ1-2; D possibly corresponds to TRBD1 (6 bases). Germline loops: CDR1 LNHDA, CDR2 SQIVND (reference sequence). The CDR3 covers 14 residues. Between the trimmed V and J ends, which lost 5 bases and 6 bases, there was a span of 16 bases. CDR3 protein: CASSPATGYDGYTF. CDR3 coding DNA: TGTGCCAGTAGTCCCGCGACAGGTTACGATGGCTACACCTTC.

The CDR3: CASSYSGGRNQPQHF. The CDR3 coding sequence is TGTGCCAGCAGTTACTCAGGAGGGCGCAATCAGCCCCAGCATTTT. The genes are TRBV6-5 and TRBJ1-5; D gene uncertain. V was cut by 0 bases and J by 2 bases, with 8 bases left in between. The length of the CDR3 is 15 residues. The germline V gene encodes CDR1 MNHEY and CDR2 SVGAGI.

The CDR3 DNA reads as TGTGCCAGCAGCCCCGGGACAGGGGGTTACAATGAGCAGTTCTTC. Translation: CASSPGTGGYNEQFF. This chain links TRBV3-1 (or the pseudogene TRBV3-2) with TRBJ2-1; 11 bases match TRBD1. Unmatched junction bases numbered 3, after V lost 4 bases and J lost 4 bases. From germline, CDR1 is LGHDT and CDR2 YNNKEL (reference sequence). This CDR3 has 15 residues.

The table lists this clone with a count of one. The rearrangement links TRBV2 to TRBJ2-1; D gene ambiguous. The germline CDR1 and CDR2 sequences are SNHLY and FYNNEI. Trimming left V 6 bases short and J 1 base short, with 13 bases between. The CDR3 is 15 amino acids. This CDR3 reads CASSLEQNSYNEQFF. CDR3 nucleotide sequence: TGTGCCAGCAGCTTAGAACAGAATTCCTACAATGAGCAGTTCTTC.

The chain uses TRBV18 and TRBJ1-5; 8 bases are shared with TRBD1. The CDR3 contains 15 residues. Losses at the gene ends were 4 bases for V and 4 bases for J; bases not matched to a gene: 6. The germline gives CDR1 KGHSH, CDR2 LQKENI. The CDR3 DNA reads TGTGCCAGCTCACAGGGACAGGTTACGAATCAGCCCCAGCATTTT. It encodes CASSQGQVTNQPQHF.

CDR3 loop: CASSRGRGQGAFMSGNTIYF. The CDR3 bases are TGTGCCAGCAGTAGGGGTCGGGGACAGGGGGCGTTCATGTCTGGAAACACCATATATTTT. The chain carries TRBV28 and TRBJ1-3, with 12 bases lining up with TRBD1. The germline V gene encodes CDR1 MDHEN and CDR2 SYDVKM. The CDR3 loop spans 20 amino acids. The V gene end was trimmed by 5 bases and the J gene end by 1 base; junction bases not matched to a gene: 15. The full variable domain, in which reference TRBV28 and TRBJ1-3 provide the parts outside the CDR3, is DVKVTQSSRYLVKRTGEKVFLECVQDMDHENMFWYRQDPGLGLRLIYFSYDVKMKEKGDIPEGYSVSREKKERFSLILESASTNQTSMYLCASSRGRGQGAFMSGNTIYFGEGSWLTVV.